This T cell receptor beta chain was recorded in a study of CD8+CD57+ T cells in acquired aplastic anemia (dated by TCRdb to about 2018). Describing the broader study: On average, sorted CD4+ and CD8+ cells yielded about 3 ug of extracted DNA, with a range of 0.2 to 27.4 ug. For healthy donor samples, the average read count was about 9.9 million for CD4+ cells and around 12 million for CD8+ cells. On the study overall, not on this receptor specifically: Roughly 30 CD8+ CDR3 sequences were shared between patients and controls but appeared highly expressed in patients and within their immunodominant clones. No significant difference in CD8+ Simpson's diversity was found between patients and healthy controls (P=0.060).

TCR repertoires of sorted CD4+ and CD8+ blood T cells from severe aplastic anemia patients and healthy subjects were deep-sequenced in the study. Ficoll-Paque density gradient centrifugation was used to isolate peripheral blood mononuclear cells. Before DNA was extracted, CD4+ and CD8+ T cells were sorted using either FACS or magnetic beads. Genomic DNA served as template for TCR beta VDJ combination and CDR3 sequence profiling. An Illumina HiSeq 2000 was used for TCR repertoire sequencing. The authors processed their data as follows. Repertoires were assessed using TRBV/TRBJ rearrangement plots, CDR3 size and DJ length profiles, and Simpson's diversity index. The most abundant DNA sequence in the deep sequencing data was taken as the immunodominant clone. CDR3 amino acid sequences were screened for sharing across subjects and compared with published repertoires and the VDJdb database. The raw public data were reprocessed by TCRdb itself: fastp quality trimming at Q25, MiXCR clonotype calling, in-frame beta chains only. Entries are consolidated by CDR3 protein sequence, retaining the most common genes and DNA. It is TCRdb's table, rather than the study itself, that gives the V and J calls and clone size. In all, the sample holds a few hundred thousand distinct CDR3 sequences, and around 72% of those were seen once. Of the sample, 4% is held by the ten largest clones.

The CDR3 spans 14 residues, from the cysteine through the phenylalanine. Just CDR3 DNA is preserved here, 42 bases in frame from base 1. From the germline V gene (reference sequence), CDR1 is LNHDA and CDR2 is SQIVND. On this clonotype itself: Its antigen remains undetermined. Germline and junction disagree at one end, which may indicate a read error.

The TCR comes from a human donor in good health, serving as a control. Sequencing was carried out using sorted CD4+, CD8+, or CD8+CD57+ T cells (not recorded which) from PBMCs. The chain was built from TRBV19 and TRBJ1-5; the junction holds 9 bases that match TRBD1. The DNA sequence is TGTGCCAGTAGTTCGCACAGGGGGCATCATCCCCAGCATTTT. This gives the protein CASSSHRGHHPQHF.